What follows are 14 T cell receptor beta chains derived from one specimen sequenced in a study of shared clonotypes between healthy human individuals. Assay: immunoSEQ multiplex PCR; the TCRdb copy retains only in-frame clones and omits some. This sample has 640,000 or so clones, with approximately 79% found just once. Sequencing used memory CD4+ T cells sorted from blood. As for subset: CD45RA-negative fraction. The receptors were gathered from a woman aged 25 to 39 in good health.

CDR3 DNA: TGTGCCTGGAGTGGATTAATAGCCACCAGCTCCTACAATGAGCAGTTCTTC. Its translation: CAWSGLIATSSYNEQFF. This chain connects TRBV30 to TRBJ2-1, with no clear D. The CDR3 runs to 17 residues. Germline V CDR1 and CDR2: GTSNPN, SVGIG (reference sequence). The V end lost 1 base, the J end lost 0 bases, and 16 bases lay between the germline ends.

The CDR3 loop reads CASRVGGTDTQYF. DNA for the CDR3: TGTGCCAGCAGGGTTGGGGGCACAGATACGCAGTATTTT. This sequence joins TRBV6-5 and TRBJ2-3, with unresolved D. The V gene's germline CDR1 is MNHEY and CDR2 SVGAGI. Trimming left V 6 bases short and J 1 base short, with 8 bases between. CDR3 size: 13 residues.

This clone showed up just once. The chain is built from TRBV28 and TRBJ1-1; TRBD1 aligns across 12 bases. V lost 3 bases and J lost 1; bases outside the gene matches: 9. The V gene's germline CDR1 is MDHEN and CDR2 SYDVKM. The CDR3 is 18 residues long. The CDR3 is CASSFDLGQGAWNTEAFF. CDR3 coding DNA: TGTGCCAGCAGTTTTGATCTGGGACAGGGGGCCTGGAACACTGAAGCTTTCTTT.

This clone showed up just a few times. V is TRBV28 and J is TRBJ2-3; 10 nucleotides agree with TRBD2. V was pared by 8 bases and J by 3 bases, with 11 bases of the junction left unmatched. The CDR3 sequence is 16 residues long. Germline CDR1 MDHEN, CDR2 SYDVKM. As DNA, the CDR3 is TGTGCCAGCGGAGGGGCTAGCGGGAGTGAGACAGATACGCAGTATTTT. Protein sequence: CASGGASGSETDTQYF.

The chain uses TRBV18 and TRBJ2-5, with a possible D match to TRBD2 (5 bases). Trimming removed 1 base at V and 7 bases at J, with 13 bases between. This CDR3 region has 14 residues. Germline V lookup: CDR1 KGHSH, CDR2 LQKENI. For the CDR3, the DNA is TGTGCCAGCTCACCACGAGGGCCCAGCGCGACCCAGTACTTC. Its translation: CASSPRGPSATQYF.

DNA of the CDR3: TGTGCCAGCAGCTTAAGAGAAGTGGGAGACACGAACACCGGGGAGCTGTTTTTT. Translating it yields CASSLREVGDTNTGELFF. The chain links TRBV7-2 to TRBJ2-2; possible D gene TRBD2, 5 bases. Germline CDR1 and CDR2: SGHTA and FQGNSA. Deletions cut 2 bases from V and 0 bases from J, with 16 bases between. The CDR3 length is 18 residues.

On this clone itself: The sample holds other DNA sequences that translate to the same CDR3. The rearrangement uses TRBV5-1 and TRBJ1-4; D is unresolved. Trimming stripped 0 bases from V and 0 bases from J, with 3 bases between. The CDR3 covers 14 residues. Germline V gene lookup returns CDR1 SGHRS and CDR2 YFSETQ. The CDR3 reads CASSLGATNEKLFF. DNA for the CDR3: TGCGCCAGCAGCTTGGGAGCAACTAATGAAAAACTGTTTTTT. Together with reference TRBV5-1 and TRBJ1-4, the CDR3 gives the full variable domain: KAGVTQTPRYLIKTRGQQVTLSCSPISGHRSVSWYQQTPGQGLQFLFEYFSETQRNKGNFPGRFSGRQFSNSRSEMNVSTLELGDSALYLCASSLGATNEKLFFGSGTQLSVL.

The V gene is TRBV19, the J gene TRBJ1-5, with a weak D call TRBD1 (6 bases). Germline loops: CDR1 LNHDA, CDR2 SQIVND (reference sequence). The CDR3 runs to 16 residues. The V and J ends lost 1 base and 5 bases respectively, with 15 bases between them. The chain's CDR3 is CASSIGTGRIDQPQHF. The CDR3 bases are TGTGCCAGTAGTATAGGAACAGGGAGGATTGATCAGCCCCAGCATTTT.

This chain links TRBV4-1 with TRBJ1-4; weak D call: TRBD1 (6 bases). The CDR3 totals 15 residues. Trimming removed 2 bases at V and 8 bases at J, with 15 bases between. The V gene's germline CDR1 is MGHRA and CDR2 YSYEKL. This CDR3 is CASSQPQGHREKLFF. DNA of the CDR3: TGCGCCAGCAGCCAACCACAGGGTCATCGGGAAAAACTGTTTTTT.

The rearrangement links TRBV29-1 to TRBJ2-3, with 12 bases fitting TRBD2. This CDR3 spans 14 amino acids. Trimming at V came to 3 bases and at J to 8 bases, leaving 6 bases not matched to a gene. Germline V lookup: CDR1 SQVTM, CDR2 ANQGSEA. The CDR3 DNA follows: TGCAGCGTTGACGGCCCGGGACTAGCGGGTACGCAGTATTTT. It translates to CSVDGPGLAGTQYF.

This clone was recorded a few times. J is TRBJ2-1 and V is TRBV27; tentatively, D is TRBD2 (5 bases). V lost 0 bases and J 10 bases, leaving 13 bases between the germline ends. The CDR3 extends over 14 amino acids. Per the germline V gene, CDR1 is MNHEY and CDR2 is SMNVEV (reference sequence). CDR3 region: CASSLSPRGGEQFF. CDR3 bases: TGTGCCAGCAGTTTATCCCCCAGAGGCGGGGAGCAGTTCTTC.

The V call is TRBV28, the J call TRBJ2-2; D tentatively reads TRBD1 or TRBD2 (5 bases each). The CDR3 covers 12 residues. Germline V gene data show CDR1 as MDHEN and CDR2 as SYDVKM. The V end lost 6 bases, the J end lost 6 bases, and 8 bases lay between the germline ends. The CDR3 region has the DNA TGTGCCAGCAGCGTGGGGGCCGGGGAGCTGTTTTTT. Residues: CASSVGAGELFF. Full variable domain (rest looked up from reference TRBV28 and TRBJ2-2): DVKVTQSSRYLVKRTGEKVFLECVQDMDHENMFWYRQDPGLGLRLIYFSYDVKMKEKGDIPEGYSVSREKKERFSLILESASTNQTSMYLCASSVGAGELFFGEGSRLTVL.

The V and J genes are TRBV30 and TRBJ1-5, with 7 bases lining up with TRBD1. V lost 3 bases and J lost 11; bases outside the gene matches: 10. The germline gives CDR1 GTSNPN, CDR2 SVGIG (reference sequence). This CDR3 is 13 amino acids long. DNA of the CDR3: TGTGCCTGGAGGCAGGGGGTCGACGAATCCCAGCATTTT. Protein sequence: CAWRQGVDESQHF.

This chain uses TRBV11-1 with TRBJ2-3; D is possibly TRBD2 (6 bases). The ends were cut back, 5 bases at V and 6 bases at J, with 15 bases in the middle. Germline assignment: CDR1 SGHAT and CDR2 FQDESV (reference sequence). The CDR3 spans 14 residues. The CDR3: CASSPRRGPDTQYF. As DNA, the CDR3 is TGTGCCAGCAGCCCGCGGCGGGGCCCCGATACGCAGTATTTT. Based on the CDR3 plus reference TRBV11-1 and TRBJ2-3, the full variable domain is EAEVAQSPRYKITEKSQAVAFWCDPISGHATLYWYRQILGQGPELLVQFQDESVVDDSQLPKDRFSAERLKGVDSTLKIQPAELGDSAMYLCASSPRRGPDTQYFGPGTRLTVL.